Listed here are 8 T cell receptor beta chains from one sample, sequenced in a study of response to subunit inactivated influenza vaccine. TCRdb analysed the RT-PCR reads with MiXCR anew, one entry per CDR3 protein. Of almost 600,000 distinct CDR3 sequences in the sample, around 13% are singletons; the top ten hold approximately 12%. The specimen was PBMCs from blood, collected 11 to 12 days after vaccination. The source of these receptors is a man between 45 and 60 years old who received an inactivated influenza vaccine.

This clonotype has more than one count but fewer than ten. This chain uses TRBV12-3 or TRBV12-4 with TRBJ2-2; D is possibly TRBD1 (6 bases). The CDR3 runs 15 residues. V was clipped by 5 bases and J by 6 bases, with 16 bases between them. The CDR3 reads CASSDWTVIAGELFF. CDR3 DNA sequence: TGTGCCAGCAGTGACTGGACAGTTATAGCCGGGGAGCTGTTTTTT.

This CDR3 reads CASSAGPWEQYF. CDR3 DNA sequence: TGTGCCAGCAGTGCGGGACCTTGGGAGCAGTACTTC. This chain links TRBV28 with TRBJ2-7; maybe TRBD2 (6 bases). The CDR3 has 12 residues. CDR1 and CDR2 (germline): MDHEN, SYDVKM. Trimming cost V 5 bases and J 7 bases, with 12 bases left between them.

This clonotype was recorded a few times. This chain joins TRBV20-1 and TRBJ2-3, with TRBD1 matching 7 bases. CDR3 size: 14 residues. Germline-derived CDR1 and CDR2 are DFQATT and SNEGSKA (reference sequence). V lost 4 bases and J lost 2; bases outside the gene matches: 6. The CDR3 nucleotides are TGCAGTGCTACATTACAGGGGACCACAGATACGCAGTATTTT. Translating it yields CSATLQGTTDTQYF.

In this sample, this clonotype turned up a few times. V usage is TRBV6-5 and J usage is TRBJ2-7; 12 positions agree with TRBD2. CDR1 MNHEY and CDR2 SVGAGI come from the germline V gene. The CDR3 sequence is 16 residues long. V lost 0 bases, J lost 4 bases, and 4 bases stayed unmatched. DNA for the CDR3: TGTGCCAGCAGTTACTCGATACTAGCGGGAGGATACGAGCAGTACTTC. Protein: CASSYSILAGGYEQYF.

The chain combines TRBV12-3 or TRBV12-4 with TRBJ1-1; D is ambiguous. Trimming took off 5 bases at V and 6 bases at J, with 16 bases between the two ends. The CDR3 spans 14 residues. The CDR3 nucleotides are TGTGCCAGCAGTCGGTGGAGGGAGCCAGCTGAAGCTTTCTTT. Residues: CASSRWREPAEAFF.

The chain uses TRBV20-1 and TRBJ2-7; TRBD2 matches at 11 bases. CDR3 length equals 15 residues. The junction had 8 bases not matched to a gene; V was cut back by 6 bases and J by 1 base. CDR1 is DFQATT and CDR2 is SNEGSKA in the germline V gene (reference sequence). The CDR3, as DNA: TGCAGTGCAACTACTAGCGGGAGATCATCCTACGAGCAGTACTTC. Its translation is CSATTSGRSSYEQYF.

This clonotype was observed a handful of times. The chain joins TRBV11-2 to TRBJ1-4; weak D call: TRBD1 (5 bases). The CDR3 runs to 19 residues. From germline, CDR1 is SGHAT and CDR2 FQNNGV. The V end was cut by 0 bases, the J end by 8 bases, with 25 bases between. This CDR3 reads CASSLDWRGSHNDAEKLFF. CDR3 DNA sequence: TGTGCCAGCAGCTTAGATTGGAGGGGTAGCCACAATGACGCGGAAAAACTGTTTTTT.

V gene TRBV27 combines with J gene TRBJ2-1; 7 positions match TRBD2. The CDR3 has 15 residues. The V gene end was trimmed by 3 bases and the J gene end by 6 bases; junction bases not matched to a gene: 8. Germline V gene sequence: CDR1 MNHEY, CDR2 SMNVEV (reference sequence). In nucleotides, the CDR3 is TGTGCCAGCAGTTTCACGGGAGGCCGGACCAATGAGCAGTTCTTC. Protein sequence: CASSFTGGRTNEQFF.